Included here is one T cell receptor (beta chain) sequence, with context. Participants had their cohort set by participant-reported clinical history. The V gene lost 5 bases and the J gene lost 4 bases, with 18 bases spanning the gap. Germline CDR1 and CDR2: SGHTA and FQGNSA. The CDR3 length is 16 residues. The sample belongs to a study of blood T cell repertoires in COVID-19. Across the whole study: T cells, B-cell-depleted T cells, or PBMCs provided the cDNA or gDNA that served as material.

Profiling relied on immunoSEQ multiplex PCR, and the TCRdb table lists in-frame clones only, not all of them. The table lists around 190,000 clones, more than 65% of them singletons. V gene TRBV7-2 combines with J gene TRBJ2-1; a possible D gene is TRBD1 (6 bases). The sequence derives from a woman in her 50s with acute COVID-19. Sequencing used PBMCs or T cells enriched from blood (not recorded which). CDR3 residues: CASSKSGTREYNEQFF. CDR3 sequence (DNA): TGTGCCAGCAGCAAATCCGGGACAAGAGAATACAATGAGCAGTTCTTC.